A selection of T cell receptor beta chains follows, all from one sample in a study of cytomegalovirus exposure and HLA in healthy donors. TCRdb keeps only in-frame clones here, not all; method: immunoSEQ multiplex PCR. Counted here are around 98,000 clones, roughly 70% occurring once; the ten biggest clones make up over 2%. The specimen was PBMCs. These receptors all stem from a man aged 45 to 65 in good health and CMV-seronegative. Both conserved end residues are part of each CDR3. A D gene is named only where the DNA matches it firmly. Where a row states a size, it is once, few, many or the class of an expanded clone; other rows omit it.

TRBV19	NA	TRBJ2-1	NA	TGTGCCAGTACTACCCTCGCATACAATGAGCAGTTCTTC	CASTTLAYNEQFF
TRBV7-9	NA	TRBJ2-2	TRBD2	TGTGCCAGCAGCCCCAAAACGACTAGCGGATATACGAACACCGGGGAGCTGTTTTTT	CASSPKTTSGYTNTGELFF
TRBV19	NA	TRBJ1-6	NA	TGTGCCAGTAGTATAGAGACAGCAAATTCACCCCTCCACTTT	CASSIETANSPLHF
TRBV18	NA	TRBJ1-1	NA	TGTGCCAGCACAGGCATGAACACTGAAGCTTTCTTT	CASTGMNTEAFF
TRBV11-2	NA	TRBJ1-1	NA	TGTGCCAGCAGCCCCCTGGGGGGTAGTTTTAAGCACACTGAAGCTTTCTTT	CASSPLGGSFKHTEAFF
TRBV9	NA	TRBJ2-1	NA	TGTGCCAGCAGCGTAGGGCTGCAGGGGTGGAATGAGCAGTTCTTC	CASSVGLQGWNEQFF
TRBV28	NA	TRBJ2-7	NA	TGTGCCAGCAGTCTTGGCGGCGTTTCCTACGAGCAGTACTTC	CASSLGGVSYEQYF
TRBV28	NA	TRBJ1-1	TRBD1	TGTGCCAGCAGTTTAGGGACAGGGACGAACACTGAAGCTTTCTTT	CASSLGTGTNTEAFF
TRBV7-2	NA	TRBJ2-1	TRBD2	TGTGCCAGCAGCTTAGAGGCGGGAGGAGAGGTTAGGAATGAGCAGTTCTTC	CASSLEAGGEVRNEQFF
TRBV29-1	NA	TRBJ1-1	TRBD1	TGCAGCGTCAAAAGGGACAGGGGTAATATGAACACTGAAGCTTTCTTT	CSVKRDRGNMNTEAFF
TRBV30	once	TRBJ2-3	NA	TGTGCCTGGGGAACGAAGCGACCTAGCACAGATACGCAGTATTTT	CAWGTKRPSTDTQYF
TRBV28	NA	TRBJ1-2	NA	TGTGCCAGCAGTCCACGGGTTAACTATGGCTACACCTTC	CASSPRVNYGYTF
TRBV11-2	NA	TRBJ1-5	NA	TGTGCCAGCAGCTTAGCCGGGGGGCGTCAGCCCCAGCATTTT	CASSLAGGRQPQHF
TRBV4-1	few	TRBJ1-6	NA	TGCGCCAGCAGCTACGACAGTACGACCTCTTATTCACCCCTCCACTTT	CASSYDSTTSYSPLHF
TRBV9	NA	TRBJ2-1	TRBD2	TGTGCCAGCAGCGCCGTAGACGGCGGGAGGTCTCACAATGAGCAGTTCTTC	CASSAVDGGRSHNEQFF
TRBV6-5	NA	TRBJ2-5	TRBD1	TGTGCCAGCAGTTCTGCAGGGGGCAGTGAGACCCAGTACTTC	CASSSAGGSETQYF
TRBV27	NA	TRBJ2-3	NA	TGTGCCAGCAGAATAAGCGAATCTAGCACAGATACGCAGTATTTT	CASRISESSTDTQYF
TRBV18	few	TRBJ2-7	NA	TGTGCCAGCTCCGAGAGGGGGGGACAGGACGAGCAGTACTTC	CASSERGGQDEQYF
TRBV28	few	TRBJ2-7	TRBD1	TGTGCCAGCAGTTTACCCCCTCGGGACAGGGGGGGAACGATTTTCTCCTACGAGCAGTACTTC	CASSLPPRDRGGTIFSYEQYF
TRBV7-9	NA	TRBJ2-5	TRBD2	TGTGCCAGCAGCTTAGCCACGGCGGGGGGCGAGACCCAGTACTTC	CASSLATAGGETQYF
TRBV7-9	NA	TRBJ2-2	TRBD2	TGTTCCAGCAGCTTACCGGGACTAGCGGTTCCCGGGGAGCTGTTTTTT	CSSSLPGLAVPGELFF
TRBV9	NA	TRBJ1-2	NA	TGTGCCAGCAGCGTAGTGCTAGGAAATGGCTACACCTTC	CASSVVLGNGYTF
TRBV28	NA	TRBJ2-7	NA	TGTGCCAGCAGTCCGACAGCCCACGAGCAGTACTTC	CASSPTAHEQYF
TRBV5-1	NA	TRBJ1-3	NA	TGCGCCAGCAGCTGGGGCATTGGACGGATGAGCTCTGGAAACACCATATATTTT	CASSWGIGRMSSGNTIYF
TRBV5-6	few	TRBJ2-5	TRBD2	TGTGCCAGCAGCCCCGAGGGGGTAGCGGGGCGCCAAGAGACCCAGTACTTC	CASSPEGVAGRQETQYF
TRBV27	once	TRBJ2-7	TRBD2	TGTGCCAGCAGTTTATTTAAGCGGGGTAACGAGCAGTACTTC	CASSLFKRGNEQYF
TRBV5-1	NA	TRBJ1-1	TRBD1	TGCGCCAGCAGCGAATCCCCCGACAGGGCATTTGCTGAAGCTTTCTTT	CASSESPDRAFAEAFF
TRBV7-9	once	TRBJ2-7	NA	TGTTCCAGCAGCCCAAGGACAGAGTTCTACGAGCAGTACTTC	CSSSPRTEFYEQYF
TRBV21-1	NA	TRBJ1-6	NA	TGTGCCAGCAGCAAAGTTAGGGGGATCGGTTCACCCCTCCACTTT	CASSKVRGIGSPLHF
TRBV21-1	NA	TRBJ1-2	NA	TGTGCCAGCAGCACTCCTCCGGACTACTATGGCTACACCTTC	CASSTPPDYYGYTF
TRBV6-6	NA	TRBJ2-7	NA	TGTGCCAGCAGTTACTCGCAGGCCACCTACGAGCAGTACTTC	CASSYSQATYEQYF
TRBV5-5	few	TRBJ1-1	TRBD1	TGTGCCAGCAGCTGGCAGGGGGGTCAGAACACTGAAGCTTTCTTT	CASSWQGGQNTEAFF
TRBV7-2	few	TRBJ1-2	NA	TGTGCCAGCAGCTCATACATTGACTATGGCTACACCTTC	CASSSYIDYGYTF
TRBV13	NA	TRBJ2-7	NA	TGTGCCAGCAGCCACCCAGGGTCCTACGAGCAGTACTTC	CASSHPGSYEQYF
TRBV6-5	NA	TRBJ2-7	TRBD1	TGTGCCAGCAGTTACTCGGGACAGGGTACTGACGAGCAGTACTTC	CASSYSGQGTDEQYF
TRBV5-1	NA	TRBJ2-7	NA	TGCGCCAGCAGCTTGACAGCTTCCTACGAGCAGTACTTC	CASSLTASYEQYF
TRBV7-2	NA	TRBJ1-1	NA	TGTGCCAGCAGCCCCAGGCCAGGGGCCACTGAAGCTTTCTTT	CASSPRPGATEAFF
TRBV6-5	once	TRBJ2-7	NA	TGTGCCAGCAGCGTTGGAGGGGGCGGAGGTTACGAGCAGTACTTC	CASSVGGGGGYEQYF
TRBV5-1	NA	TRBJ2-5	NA	TGCGCCAGCAGGGGGCGAGGAAGCCCGCAAGAGACCCAGTACTTC	CASRGRGSPQETQYF
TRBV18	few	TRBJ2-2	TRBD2	TGTGCCAGCTCCCCGCCGCTAGCGGCCACCGGGGAGCTGTTTTTT	CASSPPLAATGELFF
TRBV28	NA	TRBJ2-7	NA	TGTGCCAGCAGCCCCGCGTTGGGAGTTTTGGACGGCTACGAGCAGTACTTC	CASSPALGVLDGYEQYF
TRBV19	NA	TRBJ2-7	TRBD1	TGTGCCAGTAGGGGGGACAGGGGGCAAGAGCAGTACTTC	CASRGDRGQEQYF
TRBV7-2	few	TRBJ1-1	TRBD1	TGTGCCAGCAGCTTCCGGGACAGGGGGCGGACTGAAGCTTTCTTT	CASSFRDRGRTEAFF
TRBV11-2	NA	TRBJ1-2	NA	TGTGCCAGCAGTACCTCGTCGGGTCACTATGGCTACACCTTC	CASSTSSGHYGYTF
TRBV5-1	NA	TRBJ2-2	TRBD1	TGCGCCAGCAGGGGGACAGCTCTAAACACCGGGGAGCTGTTTTTT	CASRGTALNTGELFF
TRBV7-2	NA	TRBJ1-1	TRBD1	TGTGCCAGCAGCTTAGTGGCGGGACAGCGGTTTATCAACACTGAAGCTTTCTTT	CASSLVAGQRFINTEAFF
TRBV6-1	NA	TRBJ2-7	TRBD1	TGTGCCAGCAGTGCGCGGGACAGGAGCTACGAGCAGTACTTC	CASSARDRSYEQYF
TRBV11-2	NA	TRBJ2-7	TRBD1	TGTGCCAGCAGCTTAGGCAGGACAGGGTCCCTCTTC	CASSLGRTGSLF
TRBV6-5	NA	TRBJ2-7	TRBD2	TGTGCCAGCAGTTACTCGCGTAATAGCGGGTCCTACGAGCAGTACTTC	CASSYSRNSGSYEQYF
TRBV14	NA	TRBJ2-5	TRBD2	TGTGCCAGCAGCCAAGATCGGCTAGCGGGGACAGAGACCCAGTACTTC	CASSQDRLAGTETQYF
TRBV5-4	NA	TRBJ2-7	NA	TGTGCCAGCAGCTTGGGGAGGGCGAACCCATTGGAGCAGTACTTC	CASSLGRANPLEQYF
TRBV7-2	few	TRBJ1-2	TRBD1	TGTGCCAGCAGCTTAGTGGCACAGGGGGCGCGGAGAAATGGCTACACCTTC	CASSLVAQGARRNGYTF
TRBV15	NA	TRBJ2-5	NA	TGTGCCACCAGCAGAGATTCCCGGGAGACCCAGTACTTC	CATSRDSRETQYF
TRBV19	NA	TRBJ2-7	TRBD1	TGTGCCAGTACACCTTTTCCGGACAGGGGACAGTACGAGCAGTACTTC	CASTPFPDRGQYEQYF
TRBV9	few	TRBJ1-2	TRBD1	TGTGCCAGCAGCCCCCCGGGACAGGGTATCTATGGCTACACCTTC	CASSPPGQGIYGYTF